The following is a T cell receptor beta chain sequence with its context. Its target is unknown. This sample is part of a study of CD8+ T cells in alopecia areata. Study as a whole: Dosing spanned 6 to 18 months on tofacitinib, then 6 months off drug.

CDR1 is LNHNV and CDR2 is YYDKDF in the germline V gene (reference sequence). The CDR3 has 16 residues. With V trimmed by 5 bases and J by 3 bases, 13 bases remained unmatched. Study findings and constraints: Alopecia totalis/universalis scalp especially showed more expanded CD8+ clones than normal scalp.

The sequencing template was cDNA reverse transcribed from extracted RNA. TCRdb's copy holds only in-frame clones and misses some; the assay was immunoSEQ multiplex PCR. Of 150,000 to 200,000 clones in the sample, just over 65% are singletons; the top ten hold roughly an eighth. It was from alopecia areata patients that lesional scalp punch biopsies and peripheral blood were collected. The receptor was isolated from a human donor with alopecia areata. The sequences come from CD8+ T cells sorted from blood, collected at week 0. The V and J genes are TRBV15 and TRBJ2-7; 7 bases fit TRBD1. CDR3 sequence: CATSSTETRQGYEQYF. The CDR3 bases are TGTGCCACCAGCTCCACCGAAACCAGACAGGGCTACGAGCAGTACTTC.